This T cell receptor (beta chain) was identified during a study of lung T cells in sarcoidosis with Löfgren's syndrome. CDR3 size: 13 residues. In germline, CDR1 is SGHTA, CDR2 FQGNSA. V shed 1 base and J shed 5 bases, with 8 bases lying between them. The table lists this clonotype with many counts. TCRdb ran MiXCR on the reads and lists one entry per CDR3 protein. The sample lists just under 20,000 distinct CDR3 sequences; about a fifth were seen once. Sequencing was done on a sample of CD4+ T cells from PBMCs. The receptor was derived from a human donor with sarcoidosis (Löfgren's syndrome or another form), or a control subject (not recorded which). The genes are TRBV7-2 and TRBJ1-2, with unresolved D. The CDR3 region is CASSLVRGYGYTF. CDR3 coding DNA: TGTGCCAGCAGCTTAGTCCGTGGGTATGGCTACACCTTC.